The rows below give T cell receptor beta chains drawn from one sample of a study of blood T cells in healthy people across ages. TCRdb reprocessed the 5' RACE reads via MiXCR and lists one record per CDR3 protein. The repertoire consists of some 1,500,000 distinct CDR3 sequences, with approximately 39% occurring once and the leading ten covering under 5%. The sample was blood. The receptors here all came from a woman aged 18-29 years in good health. CDR3s include the opening cysteine and the closing phenylalanine or tryptophan. Each record gives: D gene, clone size, V gene, J gene, CDR3 protein, CDR3 DNA. A D gene is named only where the DNA matches it firmly. The size of a clone is reported for some rows only, either as once, few or many, or as a class for expanded clones.

>TRBD1|few|TRBV5-1|TRBJ1-2
CASSFGQGAVTYGYTF
TGCGCCAGCAGCTTCGGACAGGGGGCTGTTACCTATGGCTACACCTTC
>-|-|TRBV7-9|TRBJ1-5
CASSLASGGNNQPQHF
TGTGCCAGCAGCTTAGCGTCCGGAGGAAACAATCAGCCCCAGCATTTT
>TRBD2|-|TRBV5-1|TRBJ2-7
CASSRGLAGNYEQYF
TGCGCCAGCAGCCGCGGACTAGCGGGGAACTACGAGCAGTACTTC
>-|-|TRBV29-1|TRBJ1-1
CSVVGLVSTREAFF
TGCAGCGTTGTTGGATTGGTGTCTACCCGTGAAGCTTTCTTT
>TRBD1|-|TRBV12-3/TRBV12-4|TRBJ2-5
CASRETGGVGQETQYF
TGTGCCAGCAGAGAGACAGGGGGCGTTGGGCAAGAGACCCAGTACTTC
>-|-|TRBV29-1|TRBJ2-3
CSVVSRRRDTQYF
TGCAGCGTTGTTTCGAGGCGCCGGGATACGCAGTATTTT
>-|few|TRBV5-5|TRBJ2-1
CASSFPKNYNEQFF
TGTGCCAGCAGCTTTCCCAAAAACTACAATGAGCAGTTCTTC
>-|-|TRBV5-6|TRBJ2-4
CASSVGAGIQYF
TGTGCCAGCAGCGTTGGGGCGGGGATTCAGTACTTC
>-|-|TRBV25-1|TRBJ2-2
CASTAGVGGELFF
TGTGCCAGCACGGCAGGGGTGGGCGGGGAGCTGTTTTTT
>TRBD2|few|TRBV20-1|TRBJ2-1
CSARDEGLALGNEQFF
TGCAGTGCTAGGGACGAGGGACTAGCTTTAGGAAATGAGCAGTTCTTC
>-|-|TRBV12-3/TRBV12-4|TRBJ2-5
CASSLGSGYNEQYF
TGTGCCAGTAGTTTAGGTTCGGGGTACAATGAGCAGTACTTC
>TRBD1|-|TRBV20-1|TRBJ1-2
CSARDIGQGASHGYTF
TGCAGTGCTAGAGATATCGGGCAGGGGGCGAGTCATGGCTACACCTTC
>-|-|TRBV7-9|TRBJ2-5
CASSPIKGTQYF
TGTGCCAGCAGCCCTATAAAGGGGACCCAGTACTTC
>-|-|TRBV10-3|TRBJ1-2
CAISAKQGGPYGYTF
TGTGCCATCAGTGCCAAACAGGGAGGACCTTATGGCTACACCTTC
>TRBD1|few|TRBV7-8|TRBJ2-7
CASSHRDRPYEQYF
TGTGCCAGCAGCCACCGGGACAGGCCCTACGAGCAGTACTTC
>-|few|TRBV27|TRBJ2-1
CASSSPGPYNEQFF
TGTGCCAGCAGCTCGCCCGGACCGTACAATGAGCAGTTCTTC
>-|few|TRBV20-1|TRBJ1-4
CSARAGIGEKLFF
TGCAGTGCAAGAGCCGGAATAGGGGAAAAACTGTTTTTT